This section outlines one T cell receptor beta chain sequence together with its context. Its antigen is unidentified. CDR3 length: 14 amino acids. Trimming removed 3 bases from V and 2 bases from J, with 11 bases in between. In germline, CDR1 is SGHRS, CDR2 YFSETQ. The data stem from a study of spatial heterogeneity in lung cancer. Across the study: Compared with alpha-chain sequences, beta-chain sequences were consistently detected in greater numbers. Notes on the study in general: Among blood samples, ubiquitous expanded tumor TCRs appeared more at resection than at follow-up.

In TCRdb, the 5' RACE reads were re-called with MiXCR into one record per CDR3 protein. This sample has around 45,000 distinct CDR3 sequences; approximately 13% occur once, and the top ten carry approximately 60%. Time point in this sample: sample taken at primary tumor resection. Whole RNA from tumor, nontumor lung or frozen PBMC was sequenced unsorted. The sample was PBMCs, taken at surgery. The receptor was derived from a male donor with early-stage non-small cell lung cancer. V gene TRBV5-1 combines with J gene TRBJ1-2; tentative D call: TRBD1 (6 bases). The CDR3 region is CASSSNGQNYGYTF. DNA of the CDR3: TGCGCCAGCAGCTCGAACGGACAGAACTATGGCTACACCTTC.